This TCR beta chain stems from a study of blood T cell repertoires in COVID-19. Germline CDR1 reads LNHDA; CDR2 reads SQIVND (reference sequence). This CDR3 spans 14 amino acids. The ends were cut back, 1 base at V and 4 bases at J, with 8 bases in the middle. Clones were sequenced by immunoSEQ multiplex PCR, and TCRdb holds only the in-frame ones, with some missing. The sample contains about 430,000 clones, roughly 88% of which appear only once. Material: PBMCs or T cells enriched from blood (not recorded which). V and J are TRBV19 and TRBJ2-1; perhaps TRBD1 as D (5 bases). This receptor was obtained from a woman in her twenties or thirties with acute COVID-19. The DNA of the CDR3 is TGTGCCAGTAGTATAGGCCAGGGTTACAATGAGCAGTTCTTC. Its translation is CASSIGQGYNEQFF.